This TCR beta chain was observed in a study of cytomegalovirus exposure and HLA in healthy donors. Points from the study as a whole: It has been reported that TCR beta sequences accurately predicted the HLA-A and HLA-B alleles of most subjects. Links to common viral pathogens appeared, in a later analysis, for several of the most significant clusters. Immune exposure information comprised only CMV serostatus.

Comments on this clone: Its antigen is as yet unknown.

V lost 2 bases to trimming and J lost 1 base, with 15 bases between them. Germline-derived CDR1 and CDR2 are SGDLS and YYNGEE. CDR3 size: 16 residues. 13 Jbeta primers and 60 Vbeta primers were used for the PCR. Data came from immunoSEQ multiplex PCR; TCRdb stores just in-frame clones and leaves some out. The table includes 200,000 to 250,000 clones, 85% to 90% detected once. The receptor comes from a woman between 18 and 29 years old in good health and CMV-seronegative. Sequencing was carried out using PBMCs. The V call is TRBV9, the J call TRBJ1-1, with D perhaps matching TRBD1 (5 bases). The CDR3 loop is CASSVRDEEGNTEAFF. The CDR3 bases are TGTGCCAGCAGCGTGCGGGACGAGGAGGGGAACACTGAAGCTTTCTTT. The whole variable domain, filled in from reference TRBV9 and TRBJ1-1, reads DSGVTQTPKHLITATGQRVTLRCSPRSGDLSVYWYQQSLDQGLQFLIQYYNGEERAKGNILERFSAQQFPDLHSELNLSSLELGDSALYFCASSVRDEEGNTEAFFGQGTRLTVV.